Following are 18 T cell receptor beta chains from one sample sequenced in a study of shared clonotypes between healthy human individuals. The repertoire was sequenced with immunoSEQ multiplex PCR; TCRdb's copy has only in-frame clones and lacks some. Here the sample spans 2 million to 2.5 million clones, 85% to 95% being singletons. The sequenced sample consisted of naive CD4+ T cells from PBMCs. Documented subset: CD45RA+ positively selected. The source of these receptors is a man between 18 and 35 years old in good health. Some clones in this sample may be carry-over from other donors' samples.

The CDR3 here is CASSQGSDNEQFF. The CDR3 nucleotides read TGCGCCAGCAGCCAGGGTTCCGACAATGAGCAGTTCTTC. The chain joins TRBV4-1 to TRBJ2-1, with D unresolved. Germline V gene lookup returns CDR1 MGHRA and CDR2 YSYEKL. Trimming removed 3 bases at V and 5 bases at J, with 8 bases between. The CDR3 runs 13 residues.

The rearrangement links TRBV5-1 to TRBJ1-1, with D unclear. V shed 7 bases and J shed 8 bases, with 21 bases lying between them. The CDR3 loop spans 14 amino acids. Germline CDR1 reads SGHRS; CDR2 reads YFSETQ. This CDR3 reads CASRPIWDSPEAFF. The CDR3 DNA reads TGCGCCAGCCGACCGATATGGGATTCGCCCGAAGCTTTCTTT.

The CDR3 is CASSRTGTGGRTYGYTF. The CDR3 DNA reads TGTGCCAGCAGCCGAACCGGGACAGGGGGCAGGACTTATGGCTACACCTTC. The gene calls are TRBV7-9 and TRBJ1-2; 12 positions match TRBD1. V was clipped by 5 bases and J by 5 bases; unmatched bases: 12. The CDR3 spans 17 residues. CDR1 is SEHNR and CDR2 is FQNEAQ in the germline V gene (reference sequence). The full variable domain, rest sourced from reference TRBV7-9 and TRBJ1-2, is DTGVSQNPRHKITKRGQNVTFRCDPISEHNRLYWYRQTLGQGPEFLTYFQNEAQLEKSRLLSDRFSAERPKGSFSTLEIQRTEQGDSAMYLCASSRTGTGGRTYGYTFGSGTRLTVV.

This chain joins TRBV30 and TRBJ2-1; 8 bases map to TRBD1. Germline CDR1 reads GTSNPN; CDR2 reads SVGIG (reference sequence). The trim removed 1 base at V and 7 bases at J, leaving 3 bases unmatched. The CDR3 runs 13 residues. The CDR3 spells CAWSGTGRNEQFF. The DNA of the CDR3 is TGTGCCTGGAGTGGGACAGGGAGGAATGAGCAGTTCTTC.

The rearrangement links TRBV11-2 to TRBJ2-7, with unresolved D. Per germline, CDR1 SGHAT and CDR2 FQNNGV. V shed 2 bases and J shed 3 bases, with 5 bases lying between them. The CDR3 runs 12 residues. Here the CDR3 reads CASSLNRYEQYF. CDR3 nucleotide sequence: TGTGCCAGCAGCTTAAATCGCTACGAGCAGTACTTC.

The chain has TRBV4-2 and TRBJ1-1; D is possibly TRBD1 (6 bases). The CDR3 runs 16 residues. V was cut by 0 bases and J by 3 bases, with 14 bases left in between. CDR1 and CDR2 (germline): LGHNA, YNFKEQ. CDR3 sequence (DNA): TGTGCCAGCAGCCAAGATCCCGGGACACCTTACACTGAAGCTTTCTTT. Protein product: CASSQDPGTPYTEAFF.

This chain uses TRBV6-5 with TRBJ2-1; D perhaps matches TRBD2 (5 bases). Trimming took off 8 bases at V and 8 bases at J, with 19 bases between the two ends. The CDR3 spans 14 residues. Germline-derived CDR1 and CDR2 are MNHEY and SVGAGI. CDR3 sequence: CASGKWTPEHEQFF. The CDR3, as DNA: TGTGCCAGCGGGAAATGGACTCCCGAGCATGAGCAGTTCTTC.

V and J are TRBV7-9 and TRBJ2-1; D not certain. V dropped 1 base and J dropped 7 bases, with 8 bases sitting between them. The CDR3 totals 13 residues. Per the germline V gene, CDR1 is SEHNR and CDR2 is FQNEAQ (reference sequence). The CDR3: CASSLGDKNEQFF. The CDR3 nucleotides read TGTGCCAGCAGCTTAGGAGACAAAAATGAGCAGTTCTTC.

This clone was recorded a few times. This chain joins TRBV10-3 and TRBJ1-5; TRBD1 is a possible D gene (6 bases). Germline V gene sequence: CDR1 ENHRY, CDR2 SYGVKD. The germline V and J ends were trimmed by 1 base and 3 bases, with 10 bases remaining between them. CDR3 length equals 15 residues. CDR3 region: CAISEYRATNQPQHF. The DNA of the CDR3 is TGTGCCATCAGTGAGTACAGGGCTACCAATCAGCCCCAGCATTTT.

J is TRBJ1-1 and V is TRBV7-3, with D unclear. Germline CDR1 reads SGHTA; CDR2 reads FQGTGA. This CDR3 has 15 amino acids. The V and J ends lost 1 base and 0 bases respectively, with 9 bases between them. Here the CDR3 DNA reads TGTGCCAGCAGCTTAATGGGCGGGATGAACACTGAAGCTTTCTTT. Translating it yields CASSLMGGMNTEAFF.

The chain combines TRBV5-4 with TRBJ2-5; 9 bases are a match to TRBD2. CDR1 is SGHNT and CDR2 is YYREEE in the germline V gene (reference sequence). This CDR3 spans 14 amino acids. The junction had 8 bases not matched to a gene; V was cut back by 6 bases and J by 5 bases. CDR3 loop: CASTRGTSLETQYF. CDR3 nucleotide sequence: TGTGCCAGCACCCGGGGGACTAGCTTGGAGACCCAGTACTTC. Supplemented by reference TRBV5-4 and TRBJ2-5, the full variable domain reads ETGVTQSPTHLIKTRGQQVTLRCSSQSGHNTVSWYQQALGQGPQFIFQYYREEENGRGNFPPRFSGLQFPNYSSELNVNALELDDSALYLCASTRGTSLETQYFGPGTRLLVL.

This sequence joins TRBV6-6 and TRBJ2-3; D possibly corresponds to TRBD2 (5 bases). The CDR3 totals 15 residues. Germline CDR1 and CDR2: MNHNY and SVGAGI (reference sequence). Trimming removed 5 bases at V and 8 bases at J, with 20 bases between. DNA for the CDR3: TGTGCCAGCAGTCCTCCGGGCAACGGGGAGCGTACGCAGTATTTT. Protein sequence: CASSPPGNGERTQYF.

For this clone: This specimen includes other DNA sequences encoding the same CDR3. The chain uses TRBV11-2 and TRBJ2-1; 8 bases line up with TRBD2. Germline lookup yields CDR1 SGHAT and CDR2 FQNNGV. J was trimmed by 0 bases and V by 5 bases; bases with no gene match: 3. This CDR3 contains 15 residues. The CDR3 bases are TGTGCCAGCAGCGCCAGCGGGAGCTCCTACAATGAGCAGTTCTTC. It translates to CASSASGSSYNEQFF. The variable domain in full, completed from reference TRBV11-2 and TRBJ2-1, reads EAGVAQSPRYKIIEKRQSVAFWCNPISGHATLYWYQQILGQGPKLLIQFQNNGVVDDSQLPKDRFSAERLKGVDSTLKIQPAKLEDSAVYLCASSASGSSYNEQFFGPGTRLTVL.

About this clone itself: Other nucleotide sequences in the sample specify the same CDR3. The CDR3 nucleotides are TGTGCCAGCAGTCCCGCCCCCTACGAGCAGTACTTC. Translated, it gives CASSPAPYEQYF. V and J are TRBV28 and TRBJ2-7; D is unresolved. Germline V gene sequence: CDR1 MDHEN, CDR2 SYDVKM. The CDR3 runs to 12 residues. Trimming stripped 5 bases from V and 2 bases from J, with 7 bases between.

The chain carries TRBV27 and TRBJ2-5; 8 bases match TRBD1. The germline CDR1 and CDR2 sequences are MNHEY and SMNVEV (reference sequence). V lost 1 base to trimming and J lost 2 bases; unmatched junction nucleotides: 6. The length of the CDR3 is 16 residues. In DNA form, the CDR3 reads TGTGCCAGCAGTTTATACAGGGGGTCGGGGCAAGAGACCCAGTACTTC. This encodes CASSLYRGSGQETQYF.

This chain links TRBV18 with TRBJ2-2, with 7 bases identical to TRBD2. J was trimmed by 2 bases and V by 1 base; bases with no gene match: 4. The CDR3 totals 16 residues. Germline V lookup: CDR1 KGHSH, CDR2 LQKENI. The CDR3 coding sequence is TGTGCCAGCTCACCACGGAGCGGGGTAAACACCGGGGAGCTGTTTTTT. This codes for CASSPRSGVNTGELFF.

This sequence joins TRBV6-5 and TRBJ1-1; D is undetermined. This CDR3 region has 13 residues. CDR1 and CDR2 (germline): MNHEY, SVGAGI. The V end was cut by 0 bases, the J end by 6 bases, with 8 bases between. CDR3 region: CASSYSRESEAFF. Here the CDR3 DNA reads TGTGCCAGCAGTTACTCGCGGGAATCTGAAGCTTTCTTT.

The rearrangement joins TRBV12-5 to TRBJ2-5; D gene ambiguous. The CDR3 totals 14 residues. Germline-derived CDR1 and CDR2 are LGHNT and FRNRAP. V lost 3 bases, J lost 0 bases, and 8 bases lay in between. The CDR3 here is CASGLWQNQETQYF. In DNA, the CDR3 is TGTGCTAGTGGTTTATGGCAGAACCAAGAGACCCAGTACTTC.